This T cell receptor beta chain was documented in a study of blood T cell repertoires in COVID-19. For the study at large: PBMCs, B-cell-depleted T cells, or T cells provided the cDNA or gDNA that made up the material.

The germline gives CDR1 MDHEN, CDR2 SYDVKM. After removal of 6 bases from V and 5 bases from J, the junction contained 11 bases not matched to a gene. The CDR3 runs 18 residues. The repertoire was sequenced with immunoSEQ multiplex PCR; TCRdb's copy has only in-frame clones and lacks some. The data show 55,000 to 80,000 clones, with roughly 92% seen just once and over 5.5% held by the top ten. The sequenced material came from peripheral blood. This rearrangement joins TRBV28 to TRBJ2-2; 14 bases match TRBD2. This receptor was identified in a human donor in a cohort sampled during active COVID-19. In DNA, the CDR3 is TGTGCCAGCAGGGTTGGGGGACTAGCGGGAGAGTGGACCGGGGAGCTGTTTTTT. Translated, it gives CASRVGGLAGEWTGELFF.